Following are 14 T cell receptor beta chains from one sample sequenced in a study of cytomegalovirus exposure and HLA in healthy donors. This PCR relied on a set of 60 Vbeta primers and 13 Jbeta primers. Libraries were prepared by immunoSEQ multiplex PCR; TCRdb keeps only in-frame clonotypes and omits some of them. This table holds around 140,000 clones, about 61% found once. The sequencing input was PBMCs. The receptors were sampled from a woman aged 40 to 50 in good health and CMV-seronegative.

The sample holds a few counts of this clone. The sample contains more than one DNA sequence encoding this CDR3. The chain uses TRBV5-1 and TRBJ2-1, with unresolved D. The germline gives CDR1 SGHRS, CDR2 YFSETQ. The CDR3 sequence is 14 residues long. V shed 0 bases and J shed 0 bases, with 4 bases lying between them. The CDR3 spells CASSLGSSYNEQFF. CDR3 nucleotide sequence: TGCGCCAGCAGCTTGGGGAGCTCCTACAATGAGCAGTTCTTC.

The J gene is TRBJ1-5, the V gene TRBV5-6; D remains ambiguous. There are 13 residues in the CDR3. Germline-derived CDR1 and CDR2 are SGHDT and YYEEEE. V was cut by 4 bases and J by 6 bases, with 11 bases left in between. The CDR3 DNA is TGTGCCAGCAGCGGCCAAGAGGGTCAGCCCCAGCATTTT. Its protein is CASSGQEGQPQHF.

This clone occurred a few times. The CDR3 sequence is CASSSVRAGPGELFF. CDR3 coding DNA: TGTGCCAGCAGTTCGGTCAGGGCAGGGCCCGGGGAGCTGTTTTTT. The rearrangement joins TRBV11-2 to TRBJ2-2, with TRBD1 as a possible D gene (5 bases). CDR1 and CDR2 (germline): SGHAT, FQNNGV. CDR3 length: 15 amino acids. Trimming cost V 6 bases and J 6 bases, with 17 bases left between them.

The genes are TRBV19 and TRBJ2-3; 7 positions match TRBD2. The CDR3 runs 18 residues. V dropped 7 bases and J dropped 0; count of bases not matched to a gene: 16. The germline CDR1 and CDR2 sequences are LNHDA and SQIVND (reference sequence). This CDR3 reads CASTPGLAVTISTDTQYF. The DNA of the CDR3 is TGTGCCAGTACCCCTGGGCTAGCGGTAACTATTAGCACAGATACGCAGTATTTT. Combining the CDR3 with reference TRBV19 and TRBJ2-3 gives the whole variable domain DGGITQSPKYLFRKEGQNVTLSCEQNLNHDAMYWYRQDPGQGLRLIYYSQIVNDFQKGDIAEGYSVSREKKESFPLTVTSAQKNPTAFYLCASTPGLAVTISTDTQYFGPGTRLTVL.

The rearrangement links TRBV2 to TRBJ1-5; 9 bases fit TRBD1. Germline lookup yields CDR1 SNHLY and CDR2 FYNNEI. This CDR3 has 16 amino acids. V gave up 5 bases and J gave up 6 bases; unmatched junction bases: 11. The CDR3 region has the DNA TGTGCCAGCAGTCACCGGGACAGGGTGATGGTTCAGCCCCAGCATTTT. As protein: CASSHRDRVMVQPQHF. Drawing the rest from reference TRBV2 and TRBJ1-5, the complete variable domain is EPEVTQTPSHQVTQMGQEVILRCVPISNHLYFYWYRQILGQKVEFLVSFYNNEISEKSEIFDDQFSVERPDGSNFTLKIRSTKLEDSAMYFCASSHRDRVMVQPQHFGDGTRLSIL.

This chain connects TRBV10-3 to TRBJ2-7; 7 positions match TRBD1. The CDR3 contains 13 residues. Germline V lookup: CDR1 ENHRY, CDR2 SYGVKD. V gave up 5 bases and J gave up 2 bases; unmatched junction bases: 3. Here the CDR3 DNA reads TGTGCCATCAGTTCCGGGACAGCCTACGAGCAGTACTTC. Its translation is CAISSGTAYEQYF.

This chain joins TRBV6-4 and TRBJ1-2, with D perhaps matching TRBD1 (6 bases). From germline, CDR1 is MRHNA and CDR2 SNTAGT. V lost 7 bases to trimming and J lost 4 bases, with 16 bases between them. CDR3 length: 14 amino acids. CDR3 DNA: TGTGCCAGCAAACCGGACAGCGGAGTCTATGGCTACACCTTC. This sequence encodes CASKPDSGVYGYTF.

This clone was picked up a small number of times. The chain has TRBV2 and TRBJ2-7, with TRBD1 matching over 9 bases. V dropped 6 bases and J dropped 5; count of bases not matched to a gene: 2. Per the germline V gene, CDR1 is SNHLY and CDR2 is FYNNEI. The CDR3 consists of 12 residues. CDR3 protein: CASRDRGHEQYF. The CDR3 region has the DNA TGTGCCAGCAGGGACAGGGGCCACGAGCAGTACTTC.

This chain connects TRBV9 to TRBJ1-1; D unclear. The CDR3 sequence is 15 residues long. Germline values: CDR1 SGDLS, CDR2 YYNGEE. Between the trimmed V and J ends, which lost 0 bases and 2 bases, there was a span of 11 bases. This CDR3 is CASSVGRGGNTEAFF. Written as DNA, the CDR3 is TGTGCCAGCAGCGTAGGTCGTGGAGGAAACACTGAAGCTTTCTTT. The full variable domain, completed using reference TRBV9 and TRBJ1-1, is DSGVTQTPKHLITATGQRVTLRCSPRSGDLSVYWYQQSLDQGLQFLIQYYNGEERAKGNILERFSAQQFPDLHSELNLSSLELGDSALYFCASSVGRGGNTEAFFGQGTRLTVV.

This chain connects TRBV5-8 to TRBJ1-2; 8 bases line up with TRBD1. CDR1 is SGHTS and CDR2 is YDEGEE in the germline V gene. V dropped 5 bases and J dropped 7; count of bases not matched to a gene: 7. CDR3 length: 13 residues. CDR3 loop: CASRETGEAGYTF. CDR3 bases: TGTGCCAGCAGGGAGACAGGGGAGGCTGGCTACACCTTC.

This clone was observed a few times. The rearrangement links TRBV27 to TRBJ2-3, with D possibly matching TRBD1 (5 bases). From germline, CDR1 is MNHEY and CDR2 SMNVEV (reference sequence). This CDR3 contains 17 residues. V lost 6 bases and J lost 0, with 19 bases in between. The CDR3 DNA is TGTGCCAGCAGCAGAAGGGGTCCGACCTCTAGCACAGATACGCAGTATTTT. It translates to CASSRRGPTSSTDTQYF.

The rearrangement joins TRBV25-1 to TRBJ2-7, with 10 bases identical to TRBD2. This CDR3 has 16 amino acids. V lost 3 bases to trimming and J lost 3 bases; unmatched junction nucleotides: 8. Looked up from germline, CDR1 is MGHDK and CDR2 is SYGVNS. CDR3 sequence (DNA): TGTGCCAGCAGTGATCTCACTAGCGGGGCGATCTACGAGCAGTACTTC. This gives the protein CASSDLTSGAIYEQYF.

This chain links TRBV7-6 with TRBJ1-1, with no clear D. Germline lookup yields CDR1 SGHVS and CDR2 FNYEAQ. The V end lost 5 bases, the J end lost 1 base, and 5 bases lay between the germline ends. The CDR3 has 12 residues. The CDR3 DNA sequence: TGTGCCAGCAGCGAGGAGAACACTGAAGCTTTCTTT. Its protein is CASSEENTEAFF.

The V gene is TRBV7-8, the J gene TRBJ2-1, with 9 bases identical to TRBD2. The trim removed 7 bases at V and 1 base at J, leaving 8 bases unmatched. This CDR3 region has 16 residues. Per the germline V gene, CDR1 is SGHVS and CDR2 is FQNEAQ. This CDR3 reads CASMEGSGGSYNEQFF. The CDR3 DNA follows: TGTGCCAGCATGGAAGGTAGCGGGGGATCCTACAATGAGCAGTTCTTC.